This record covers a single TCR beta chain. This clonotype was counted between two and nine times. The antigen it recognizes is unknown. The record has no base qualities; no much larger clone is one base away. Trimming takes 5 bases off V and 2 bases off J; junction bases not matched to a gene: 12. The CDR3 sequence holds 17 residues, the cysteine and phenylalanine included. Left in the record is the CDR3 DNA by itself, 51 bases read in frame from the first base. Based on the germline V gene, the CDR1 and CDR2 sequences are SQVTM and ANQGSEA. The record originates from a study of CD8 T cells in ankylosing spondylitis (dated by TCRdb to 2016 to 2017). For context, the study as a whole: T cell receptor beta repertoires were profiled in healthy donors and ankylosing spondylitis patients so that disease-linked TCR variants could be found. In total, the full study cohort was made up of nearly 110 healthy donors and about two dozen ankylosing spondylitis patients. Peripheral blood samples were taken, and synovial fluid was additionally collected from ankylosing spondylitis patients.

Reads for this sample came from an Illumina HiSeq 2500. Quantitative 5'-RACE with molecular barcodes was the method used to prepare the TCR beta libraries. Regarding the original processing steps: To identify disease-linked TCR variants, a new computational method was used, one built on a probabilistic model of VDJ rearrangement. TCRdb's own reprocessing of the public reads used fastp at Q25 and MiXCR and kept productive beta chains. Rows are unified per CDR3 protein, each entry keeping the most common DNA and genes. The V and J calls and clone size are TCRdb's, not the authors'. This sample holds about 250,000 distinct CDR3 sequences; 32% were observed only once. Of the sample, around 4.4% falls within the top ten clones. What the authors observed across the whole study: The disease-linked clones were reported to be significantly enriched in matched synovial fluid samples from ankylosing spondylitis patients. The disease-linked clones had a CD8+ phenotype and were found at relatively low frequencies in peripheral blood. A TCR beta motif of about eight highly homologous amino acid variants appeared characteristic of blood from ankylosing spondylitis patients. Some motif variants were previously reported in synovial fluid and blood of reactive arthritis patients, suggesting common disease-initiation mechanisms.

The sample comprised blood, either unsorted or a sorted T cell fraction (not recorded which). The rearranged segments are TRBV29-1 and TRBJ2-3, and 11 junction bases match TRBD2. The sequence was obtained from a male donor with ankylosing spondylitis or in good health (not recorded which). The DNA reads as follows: TGCAGCGTTAAGGGCGGGTTTAGCGGGGGGGCCACAGATACGCAGTATTTT. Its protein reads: CSVKGGFSGGATDTQYF.